The 19 T cell receptor beta chains given below trace back to one sample, sequenced in a study of blood T cells in healthy people across ages. A second PCR of about 7 to 11 cycles used a sample-barcoded 5' primer and a J-beta primer mix. TCRdb analysed the 5' RACE reads with MiXCR anew, one entry per CDR3 protein. Of hundreds of thousands of distinct CDR3 sequences in the sample, around 36% were seen once. Material: blood. The source is a man between 18 and 35 years old in good health.

The chain joins TRBV16 to TRBJ1-5, with 8 bases aligning to TRBD1. The germline V gene encodes CDR1 KGHSY and CDR2 FQNENV. Losses at the gene ends were 5 bases for V and 7 bases for J; bases not matched to a gene: 7. This CDR3 has 14 residues. CDR3 region: CASSNQGAGQPQHF. CDR3 nucleotides: TGTGCCAGCAGCAATCAGGGGGCCGGGCAGCCCCAGCATTTT.

The chain uses TRBV29-1 and TRBJ2-5; weak D call: TRBD2 (6 bases). V lost 4 bases, J lost 5 bases, and 8 bases lay in between. Looked up from germline, CDR1 is SQVTM and CDR2 is ANQGSEA. The CDR3 totals 11 residues. DNA for the CDR3: TGCAGCGTTGGGGAGGATGAGACCCAGTACTTC. It codes for CSVGEDETQYF.

This rearrangement joins TRBV7-2 to TRBJ1-1; D unclear. The germline V and J ends were trimmed by 0 bases and 3 bases, with 14 bases remaining between them. Per the germline V gene, CDR1 is SGHTA and CDR2 is FQGNSA. The CDR3 extends over 16 amino acids. The DNA of the CDR3 is TGTGCCAGCAGCTTAGCCTTTCGGTCTGGGGACACTGAAGCTTTCTTT. Translating gives CASSLAFRSGDTEAFF.

This clonotype appeared a few times. The chain couples TRBV14 to TRBJ2-7; unclear D gene. Trimming removed 2 bases from V and 5 bases from J, with 13 bases in between. The germline V gene has CDR1 SGHDN and CDR2 FVKESK. This CDR3 has 14 residues. The CDR3 reads CASSQQLRANEQYF. In DNA form, the CDR3 reads TGTGCCAGCAGCCAACAACTTAGGGCTAACGAGCAGTACTTC.

Concerning this clonotype itself: It may be a read error: a sequence one base away is much more abundant. This sequence joins TRBV12-3 or TRBV12-4 and TRBJ2-7; maybe TRBD1 (6 bases). The length of the CDR3 is 13 residues. V was cut by 9 bases and J by 2 bases, with 14 bases left in between. The CDR3 coding sequence is TGTGCCAGTTCACAGGGTTGTACCTACGAGCAGTACTTC. As protein: CASSQGCTYEQYF.

This clonotype was seen a handful of times. The rearrangement joins TRBV20-1 to TRBJ2-5, with 11 bases fitting TRBD1. The DNA end lines up better with TRBJ2-7; the J call may be wrong. Germline loops: CDR1 DFQATT, CDR2 SNEGSKA (reference sequence). The CDR3 spans 15 residues. CDR3 DNA: TGCAGTGCTAGGGCCGGACAGGGGGCCTCACACGAGCAGTACTTC. It yields the protein CSARAGQGASHEQYF.

The rearrangement links TRBV20-1 to TRBJ1-1, with 7 bases lining up with TRBD1. Per germline, CDR1 DFQATT and CDR2 SNEGSKA (reference sequence). With V trimmed by 3 bases and J by 3 bases, 16 bases remained unmatched. The CDR3 has 17 residues. This CDR3 reads CSASLPDPTGPYTEAFF. In nucleotides, the CDR3 is TGCAGTGCTAGCCTCCCTGACCCGACAGGGCCGTACACTGAAGCTTTCTTT.

About this clonotype: A much larger clone lies a single base off, so this may be a read error. The chain recombines TRBV28 with TRBJ1-2; 8 bases match TRBD1. CDR3 length: 14 residues. Trimming removed 2 bases from V and 7 bases from J; junction bases left unmatched: 6. Per the germline V gene, CDR1 is MDHEN and CDR2 is SYDVKM. In DNA form, the CDR3 reads TGTGCCAGCAGTTTAAGCGCAGGGGGCGGTGGCTACACCTTC. It yields the protein CASSLSAGGGGYTF.

The chain employs TRBV28 and TRBJ2-7, with D uncertain. The V and J ends lost 7 bases and 7 bases respectively, with 14 bases between them. The CDR3 loop spans 12 amino acids. The germline V gene encodes CDR1 MDHEN and CDR2 SYDVKM. The CDR3 region is CASTTTYNEQYF. CDR3 DNA sequence: TGTGCCAGCACCACCACCTACAATGAGCAGTACTTC.

This chain uses TRBV6-5 with TRBJ2-1, with a weak D call TRBD1 (5 bases). The V and J ends lost 0 bases and 7 bases respectively, with 16 bases between them. There are 16 residues in the CDR3. CDR1 is MNHEY, CDR2 SVGAGI, per germline. This chain's CDR3 is CASSYSPGFLENEQFF. The CDR3 DNA is TGTGCCAGCAGTTACTCGCCAGGGTTTTTGGAGAATGAGCAGTTCTTC.

This clonotype was counted a few times. V and J are TRBV12-3 or TRBV12-4 and TRBJ1-1; D is unresolved. This CDR3 is 12 amino acids long. Deletions cut 6 bases from V and 4 bases from J, with 9 bases between. CDR3 sequence reads: CASRFHGTEAFF. The CDR3, as DNA: TGTGCCAGCAGGTTCCACGGCACTGAAGCTTTCTTT.

In regard to this clonotype: The junction departs from the called germline gene at one end, perhaps through a read error. The chain employs TRBV15 and TRBJ1-5; 8 nucleotides agree with TRBD1. CDR3 length: 15 amino acids. Germline V gives CDR1 LNHNV, CDR2 YYDKDF (reference sequence). Here the CDR3 DNA reads TGTGGCACCAGCAGCGACAGGGGATTCGGGCAGCCCCAGCATTTT. This sequence encodes CGTSSDRGFGQPQHF.

In its sample, this clonotype was seen a few times. DNA of the CDR3: TGCGCCAGCAGCTTCGGGCAGGGTCTTACAGATACGCAGTATTTT. This encodes CASSFGQGLTDTQYF. The chain employs TRBV5-1 and TRBJ2-3, with D tentatively TRBD1 (5 bases). The CDR3 has 15 residues. CDR1 SGHRS and CDR2 YFSETQ come from the germline V gene. V lost 2 bases and J 3 bases, leaving 13 bases between the germline ends.

This clonotype has more than one count but fewer than ten. The rearrangement uses TRBV27 and TRBJ2-7; perhaps TRBD1 as D (6 bases). The CDR3 has 14 amino acids. V lost 3 bases and J 2 bases, leaving 11 bases between the germline ends. Germline values: CDR1 MNHEY, CDR2 SMNVEV (reference sequence). CDR3 amino acids: CASSLRTAPYEQYF. The CDR3 DNA reads as TGTGCCAGCAGTTTGAGGACAGCGCCCTACGAGCAGTACTTC.

Turning to this clonotype: At one end, the junction sequence differs from germline, possibly due to a read error. The chain has TRBV7-9 and TRBJ2-5; 8 bases agree with TRBD2. The germline gives CDR1 SEHNR, CDR2 FQNEAQ (reference sequence). The CDR3 runs to 15 residues. The CDR3 DNA reads TGTGCCGGCAGCCCTCGGGAGCGGGGGAGAGAGACCCAGTACTTC. Protein: CAGSPRERGRETQYF.

This clonotype was recorded a few times. This chain's CDR3 is CASSLSPGQSEKLFF. DNA for the CDR3: TGTGCCAGCAGCTTGTCGCCGGGACAGAGTGAAAAACTGTTTTTT. The V and J genes are TRBV7-2 and TRBJ1-4; 7 bases line up with TRBD1. Germline V CDR1 and CDR2: SGHTA, FQGNSA. The V segment lost 3 bases and the J segment 7 bases; nucleotides outside the gene matches: 8. This CDR3 spans 15 amino acids.

This clonotype has more than one count but fewer than ten. The genes are TRBV12-3 or TRBV12-4 and TRBJ1-2; tentatively, D is TRBD1 (6 bases). The CDR3 sequence is 12 residues long. V was shortened by 3 bases and J by 8 bases, with 10 bases between the two germline ends. This CDR3 is CASSLGGLGYTF. DNA for the CDR3: TGTGCCAGCAGTTTGGGGGGCCTCGGCTACACCTTC.

This clonotype showed up many times. V gene TRBV7-9 combines with J gene TRBJ2-1; D is perhaps TRBD1 (6 bases). V was shortened by 1 base and J by 3 bases, with 10 bases between the two germline ends. This CDR3 has 15 amino acids. Looked up from germline, CDR1 is SEHNR and CDR2 is FQNEAQ (reference sequence). The CDR3, as DNA: TGTGCCAGCAGCTTAGAACAGGGAAACTACAATGAGCAGTTCTTC. Its protein product is CASSLEQGNYNEQFF.

This clonotype is a singleton in its sample. A junction end diverges from the germline sequence, so it may reflect a read error. The chain employs TRBV12-3 or TRBV12-4 and TRBJ2-5; TRBD2 matches at 10 bases. There are 14 residues in the CDR3. In DNA form, the CDR3 reads TGTGCCGGCAGTCTCCGGACTAGCGGCGAGACCCAGTACTTC. Protein product: CAGSLRTSGETQYF.